The clone carrying this T cell receptor beta chain was seen once. Antigen: not known. Profiled with immunoSEQ multiplex PCR; TCRdb holds only in-frame clones, not every one. The repertoire consists of tens of thousands of clones, with about 85% occurring once and the leading ten covering 33%. This record comes from a study of OX40 agonist ivuxolimab in advanced cancers. Study-level information: The patients received agonistic anti-OX40 (CD134) antibody ivuxolimab. Study-wide results and limits: More expanded clones were seen, on average, in CD8+ T cells than in CD4+.

CDR1 and CDR2 (germline): PRHDT, FYEKMQ (reference sequence). The CDR3 is 16 residues long. The junction had 9 bases not matched to a gene; V was cut back by 3 bases and J by 4 bases. The origin of this receptor is an adult with an advanced solid tumor such as melanoma, head and neck, liver or kidney cancer. The source material was CD4+ or CD8+ T cells sorted from blood, sampled in a trial of the OX40 agonist ivuxolimab. The rearrangement links TRBV13 to TRBJ1-3; 7 nucleotides align to TRBD1. Here the CDR3 reads CASSLGIRGGGNTIYF. CDR3 DNA sequence: TGTGCCAGCAGCTTGGGTATCAGGGGGGGCGGAAACACCATATATTTT.